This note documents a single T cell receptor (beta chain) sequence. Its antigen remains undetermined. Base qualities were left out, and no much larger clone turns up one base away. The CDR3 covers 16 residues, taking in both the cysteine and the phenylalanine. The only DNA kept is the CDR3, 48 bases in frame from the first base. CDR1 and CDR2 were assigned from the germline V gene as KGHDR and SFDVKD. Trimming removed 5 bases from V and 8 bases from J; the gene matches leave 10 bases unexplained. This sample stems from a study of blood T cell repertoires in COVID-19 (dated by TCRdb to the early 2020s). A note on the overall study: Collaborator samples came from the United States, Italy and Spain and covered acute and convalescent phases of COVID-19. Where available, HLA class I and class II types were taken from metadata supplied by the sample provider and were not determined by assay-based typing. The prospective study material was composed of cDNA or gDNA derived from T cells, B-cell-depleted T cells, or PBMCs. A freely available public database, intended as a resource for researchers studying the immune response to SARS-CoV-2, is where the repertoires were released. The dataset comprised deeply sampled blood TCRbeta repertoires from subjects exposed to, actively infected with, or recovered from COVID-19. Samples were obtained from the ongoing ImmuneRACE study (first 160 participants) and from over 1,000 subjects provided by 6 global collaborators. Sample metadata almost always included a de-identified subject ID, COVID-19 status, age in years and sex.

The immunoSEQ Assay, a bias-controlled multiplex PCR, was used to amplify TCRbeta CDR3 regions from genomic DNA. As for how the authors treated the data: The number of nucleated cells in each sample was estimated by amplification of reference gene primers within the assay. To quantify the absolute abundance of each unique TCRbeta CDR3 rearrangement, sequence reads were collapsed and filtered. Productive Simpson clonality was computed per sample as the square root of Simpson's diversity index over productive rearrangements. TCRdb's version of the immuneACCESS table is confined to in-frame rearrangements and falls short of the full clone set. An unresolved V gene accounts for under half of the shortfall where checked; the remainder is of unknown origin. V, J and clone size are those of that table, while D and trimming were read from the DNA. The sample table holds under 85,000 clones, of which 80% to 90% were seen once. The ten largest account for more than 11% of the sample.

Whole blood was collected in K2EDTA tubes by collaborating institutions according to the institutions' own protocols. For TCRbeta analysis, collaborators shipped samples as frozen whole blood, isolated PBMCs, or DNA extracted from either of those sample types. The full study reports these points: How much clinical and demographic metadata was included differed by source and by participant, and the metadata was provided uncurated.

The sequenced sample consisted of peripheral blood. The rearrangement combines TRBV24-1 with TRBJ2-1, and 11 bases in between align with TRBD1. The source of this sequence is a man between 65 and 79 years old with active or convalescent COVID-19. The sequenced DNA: TGTGCCACCAGTGCCGCTGTAGGACAGGGGGCATATGAGCAGTTCTTC. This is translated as CATSAAVGQGAYEQFF.